These T cell receptor beta chains were read from a single sample in a study of CD8 T cells in ankylosing spondylitis. TCRdb re-analysed the 5' RACE reads in MiXCR, keeping a single row per CDR3 protein. The sample holds 800,000 to 900,000 distinct CDR3 sequences; 12% are singletons and the top ten take about 0.49%. The sequenced sample consisted of blood, either unsorted or a sorted T cell fraction (not recorded which). The origin of the receptors is a male donor with ankylosing spondylitis. Each CDR3 is given with its conserved first and last residue. The D gene is left open where the match is weak. The size of a clone is reported for some rows only, either as once, few or many, or as a class for expanded clones.

clone size: many; CDR3 length: 15; V gene: TRBV7-6; D gene: .; J gene: TRBJ1-3; CDR3 protein: CASSLGPLSGNTIYF; CDR3 DNA: TGTGCCAGCAGCTTAGGGCCCCTCTCTGGAAACACCATATATTTT
clone size: few; CDR3 length: 15; V gene: TRBV7-2; D gene: .; J gene: TRBJ1-3; CDR3 protein: CASSLYWGAGNTIYF; CDR3 DNA: TGTGCCAGCAGCTTATATTGGGGTGCTGGAAACACCATATATTTT
clone size: .; CDR3 length: 14; V gene: TRBV29-1; D gene: .; J gene: TRBJ2-3; CDR3 protein: CSSTERGVADTQYF; CDR3 DNA: TGCAGCTCTACGGAGAGGGGGGTGGCAGATACGCAGTATTTT
clone size: few; CDR3 length: 13; V gene: TRBV15; D gene: .; J gene: TRBJ1-2; CDR3 protein: CATSGDSPRGYTF; CDR3 DNA: TGTGCCACCAGCGGAGATTCCCCCAGGGGCTACACCTTC
clone size: few; CDR3 length: 11; V gene: TRBV6-2/TRBV6-3; D gene: .; J gene: TRBJ2-1; CDR3 protein: CASTVGYTQFF; CDR3 DNA: TGTGCCAGCACTGTTGGCTATACACAGTTCTTC
clone size: .; CDR3 length: 13; V gene: TRBV28; D gene: .; J gene: TRBJ2-7; CDR3 protein: CATAVTPQYEQYF; CDR3 DNA: TGTGCCACCGCGGTAACGCCGCAATACGAGCAGTACTTC
clone size: .; CDR3 length: 14; V gene: TRBV7-2; D gene: .; J gene: TRBJ2-7; CDR3 protein: CASSSPSKSYEQYF; CDR3 DNA: TGTGCCAGCAGCTCCCCTTCAAAATCCTACGAGCAGTACTTC
clone size: .; CDR3 length: 14; V gene: TRBV5-1; D gene: .; J gene: TRBJ1-5; CDR3 protein: CASSLLEGGQPQHF; CDR3 DNA: TGCGCCAGCAGCTTGCTGGAGGGAGGTCAGCCCCAGCATTTT
clone size: .; CDR3 length: 14; V gene: TRBV5-1; D gene: .; J gene: TRBJ2-3; CDR3 protein: CASSWLDSTDTQYF; CDR3 DNA: TGCGCCAGCAGTTGGCTAGATAGCACAGATACGCAGTATTTT
clone size: few; CDR3 length: 16; V gene: TRBV5-6; D gene: TRBD1; J gene: TRBJ1-6; CDR3 protein: CASSLLGQGVGSPLHF; CDR3 DNA: TGTGCCAGCAGCTTACTCGGACAGGGGGTAGGATCACCCCTCCACTTT
clone size: few; CDR3 length: 16; V gene: TRBV24-1; D gene: .; J gene: TRBJ2-1; CDR3 protein: CATSGERMSSYNEQFF; CDR3 DNA: TGTGCCACCAGTGGGGAGCGGATGAGCTCCTACAATGAGCAGTTCTTC
clone size: many; CDR3 length: 14; V gene: TRBV7-2; D gene: TRBD1; J gene: TRBJ2-3; CDR3 protein: CASSLRGGIDTQYF; CDR3 DNA: TGTGCCAGCAGCTTAAGAGGGGGCATAGATACGCAGTATTTT
clone size: .; CDR3 length: 14; V gene: TRBV24-1; D gene: TRBD1; J gene: TRBJ2-5; CDR3 protein: CATSAGGFVKTQYF; CDR3 DNA: TGTGCCACCAGTGCAGGGGGCTTTGTGAAGACCCAGTACTTC
clone size: many; CDR3 length: 16; V gene: TRBV15; D gene: TRBD2; J gene: TRBJ2-1; CDR3 protein: CATSRDVSGRSNEQFF; CDR3 DNA: TGTGCCACCAGCAGAGATGTGAGCGGGAGATCGAATGAGCAGTTCTTC
clone size: .; CDR3 length: 14; V gene: TRBV5-1; D gene: .; J gene: TRBJ2-5; CDR3 protein: CASSSAGTQETQYF; CDR3 DNA: TGCGCCAGCAGCTCTGCCGGGACCCAAGAGACCCAGTACTTC
clone size: many; CDR3 length: 15; V gene: TRBV4-2; D gene: TRBD1; J gene: TRBJ2-7; CDR3 protein: CASSPLAGGTYEQYF; CDR3 DNA: TGTGCCAGCAGCCCGTTGGCAGGGGGTACCTACGAGCAGTACTTC
clone size: few; CDR3 length: 15; V gene: TRBV7-8; D gene: .; J gene: TRBJ2-1; CDR3 protein: CASRRYRASYNEQFF; CDR3 DNA: TGTGCCAGCAGGCGATACAGGGCTTCCTACAATGAGCAGTTCTTC
clone size: few; CDR3 length: 17; V gene: TRBV20-1; D gene: TRBD1; J gene: TRBJ1-2; CDR3 protein: CSAHSGTGVLNPYGYTF; CDR3 DNA: TGCAGTGCTCACTCCGGGACAGGGGTTTTGAACCCCTATGGCTACACCTTC
clone size: .; CDR3 length: 13; V gene: TRBV5-5; D gene: .; J gene: TRBJ1-2; CDR3 protein: CASSLVGADGYTF; CDR3 DNA: TGTGCCAGCAGCTTGGTAGGGGCCGATGGCTACACCTTC
clone size: many; CDR3 length: 12; V gene: TRBV29-1; D gene: TRBD1; J gene: TRBJ2-5; CDR3 protein: CSVRDRQETQYF; CDR3 DNA: TGCAGCGTCCGGGACAGACAAGAGACCCAGTACTTC
clone size: .; CDR3 length: 15; V gene: TRBV5-1; D gene: .; J gene: TRBJ2-5; CDR3 protein: CASSLFRRNQETQYF; CDR3 DNA: TGCGCCAGCAGCTTGTTTAGACGCAACCAAGAGACCCAGTACTTC
clone size: .; CDR3 length: 16; V gene: TRBV7-9; D gene: TRBD1; J gene: TRBJ2-2; CDR3 protein: CASSLKDRANTGELFF; CDR3 DNA: TGTGCCAGCAGCTTAAAAGACAGGGCGAACACCGGGGAGCTGTTTTTT
clone size: few; CDR3 length: 15; V gene: TRBV24-1; D gene: TRBD1; J gene: TRBJ2-7; CDR3 protein: CATSDATGGVYEQYF; CDR3 DNA: TGTGCCACCAGTGACGCGACAGGGGGGGTCTACGAGCAGTACTTC
clone size: .; CDR3 length: 18; V gene: TRBV4-1; D gene: TRBD2; J gene: TRBJ2-3; CDR3 protein: CASRHPGLAGTSTDTQYF; CDR3 DNA: TGCGCCAGCAGGCACCCGGGACTAGCGGGGACGAGCACAGATACGCAGTATTTT
clone size: few; CDR3 length: 14; V gene: TRBV5-1; D gene: .; J gene: TRBJ2-3; CDR3 protein: CASSGRLSTDTQYF; CDR3 DNA: TGCGCCAGCAGCGGCAGACTCAGCACAGATACGCAGTATTTT
clone size: .; CDR3 length: 15; V gene: TRBV7-2; D gene: .; J gene: TRBJ2-1; CDR3 protein: CASSSTAVSYNEQFF; CDR3 DNA: TGTGCCAGCAGCAGTACAGCTGTTTCCTACAATGAGCAGTTCTTC
clone size: few; CDR3 length: 15; V gene: TRBV7-2; D gene: TRBD1; J gene: TRBJ1-2; CDR3 protein: CASSFGQGRNYGYTF; CDR3 DNA: TGTGCCAGCAGCTTCGGACAGGGCAGGAACTATGGCTACACCTTC
clone size: many; CDR3 length: 14; V gene: TRBV29-1; D gene: TRBD1; J gene: TRBJ2-5; CDR3 protein: CSSKEQQGAETQYF; CDR3 DNA: TGCAGCTCGAAGGAACAACAGGGGGCAGAGACCCAGTACTTC
clone size: few; CDR3 length: 13; V gene: TRBV18; D gene: .; J gene: TRBJ1-2; CDR3 protein: CASSPGGLYGYTF; CDR3 DNA: TGTGCCAGCTCACCCGGGGGACTCTATGGCTACACCTTC
clone size: few; CDR3 length: 16; V gene: TRBV5-1; D gene: .; J gene: TRBJ2-2; CDR3 protein: CASSLLQGDGAGELFF; CDR3 DNA: TGCGCCAGCAGCTTACTACAAGGAGACGGAGCCGGGGAGCTGTTTTTT
clone size: .; CDR3 length: 15; V gene: TRBV6-2/TRBV6-3; D gene: .; J gene: TRBJ1-1; CDR3 protein: CASSYSWGRNTEAFF; CDR3 DNA: TGTGCCAGCAGTTACTCCTGGGGTCGGAACACTGAAGCTTTCTTT
clone size: many; CDR3 length: 15; V gene: TRBV29-1; D gene: TRBD2; J gene: TRBJ2-1; CDR3 protein: CSVDASGRAYNEQFF; CDR3 DNA: TGCAGCGTTGACGCTAGCGGCCGGGCCTACAATGAGCAGTTCTTC
clone size: .; CDR3 length: 14; V gene: TRBV7-2; D gene: .; J gene: TRBJ1-1; CDR3 protein: CASSPYHWNTEAFF; CDR3 DNA: TGTGCCAGCAGCCCCTATCATTGGAACACTGAAGCTTTCTTT
clone size: few; CDR3 length: 15; V gene: TRBV6-2/TRBV6-3; D gene: TRBD1; J gene: TRBJ2-4; CDR3 protein: CASSYRGLAKNIQYF; CDR3 DNA: TGTGCCAGCAGCTACAGGGGCCTAGCCAAAAACATTCAGTACTTC
clone size: many; CDR3 length: 14; V gene: TRBV5-1; D gene: .; J gene: TRBJ1-1; CDR3 protein: CASSSQVSNTEAFF; CDR3 DNA: TGTGCCAGCAGCTCACAGGTTTCGAACACTGAAGCTTTCTTT
clone size: .; CDR3 length: 13; V gene: TRBV11-2; D gene: .; J gene: TRBJ2-2; CDR3 protein: CASSLGQRGELFF; CDR3 DNA: TGTGCCAGCAGCTTAGGGCAGCGCGGGGAGCTGTTTTTT
clone size: few; CDR3 length: 13; V gene: TRBV5-1; D gene: .; J gene: TRBJ1-1; CDR3 protein: CASSFGVETEAFF; CDR3 DNA: TGCGCCAGCAGCTTCGGGGTAGAGACTGAAGCTTTCTTT
clone size: .; CDR3 length: 15; V gene: TRBV5-1; D gene: .; J gene: TRBJ2-5; CDR3 protein: CASSLRSPGAETQYF; CDR3 DNA: TGCGCCAGCAGCTTGAGATCTCCGGGTGCAGAGACCCAGTACTTC
clone size: few; CDR3 length: 15; V gene: TRBV20-1; D gene: .; J gene: TRBJ2-5; CDR3 protein: CSARGEGAKQETQYF; CDR3 DNA: TGCAGTGCTAGAGGGGAGGGGGCCAAACAAGAGACCCAGTACTTC
clone size: .; CDR3 length: 15; V gene: TRBV2; D gene: TRBD2; J gene: TRBJ2-5; CDR3 protein: CASSTGTSIQETQYF; CDR3 DNA: TGTGCCAGCAGTACCGGGACTAGTATCCAAGAGACCCAGTACTTC
clone size: .; CDR3 length: 14; V gene: TRBV7-2; D gene: .; J gene: TRBJ1-2; CDR3 protein: CASSRYEGNYGYTF; CDR3 DNA: TGTGCCAGCAGCCGATACGAGGGGAACTATGGCTACACCTTC
clone size: few; CDR3 length: 12; V gene: TRBV7-9; D gene: .; J gene: TRBJ2-7; CDR3 protein: CASSPHGYEQYF; CDR3 DNA: TGTGCCAGCAGCCCCCATGGGTACGAGCAGTACTTC
clone size: .; CDR3 length: 13; V gene: TRBV29-1; D gene: .; J gene: TRBJ2-7; CDR3 protein: CSVAGQKPYEQYF; CDR3 DNA: TGCAGCGTGGCCGGACAGAAGCCCTACGAGCAGTACTTC
clone size: .; CDR3 length: 13; V gene: TRBV7-2; D gene: .; J gene: TRBJ1-4; CDR3 protein: CASRVSTNEKLFF; CDR3 DNA: TGTGCCAGCAGGGTATCAACTAATGAAAAACTGTTTTTT
clone size: few; CDR3 length: 15; V gene: TRBV5-1; D gene: .; J gene: TRBJ2-7; CDR3 protein: CASSVQGVWNYEQYF; CDR3 DNA: TGCGCCAGCAGCGTACAGGGAGTGTGGAACTACGAGCAGTACTTC
clone size: .; CDR3 length: 15; V gene: TRBV6-1; D gene: .; J gene: TRBJ1-4; CDR3 protein: CASSEAPGVGEKLFF; CDR3 DNA: TGTGCCAGCAGTGAAGCACCAGGGGTTGGCGAAAAACTGTTTTTT
clone size: .; CDR3 length: 14; V gene: TRBV10-3; D gene: TRBD2; J gene: TRBJ2-1; CDR3 protein: CAIKVLAGGGEQFF; CDR3 DNA: TGTGCCATCAAAGTACTAGCGGGAGGCGGTGAGCAGTTCTTC
clone size: .; CDR3 length: 13; V gene: TRBV12-3/TRBV12-4; D gene: .; J gene: TRBJ2-7; CDR3 protein: CASRTRSRYEQYF; CDR3 DNA: TGTGCCAGCAGGACCCGATCCCGCTACGAGCAGTACTTC
clone size: many; CDR3 length: 10; V gene: TRBV7-2; D gene: .; J gene: TRBJ1-2; CDR3 protein: CASGLIGYTF; CDR3 DNA: TGTGCCAGCGGACTCATTGGCTACACCTTC
clone size: .; CDR3 length: 15; V gene: TRBV19; D gene: .; J gene: TRBJ2-5; CDR3 protein: CASSRRGYRGETQYF; CDR3 DNA: TGTGCCAGTAGTAGGCGGGGCTACCGCGGGGAGACCCAGTACTTC